Each of the 9 T cell receptor beta chains below was sequenced from the same sample in a study of blood T cell repertoires in COVID-19 (dated by TCRdb to about 2020). To prepare the library, the immunoSEQ multiplex PCR assay was applied. TCRdb provides this immuneACCESS table in a form limited to in-frame rearrangements. Some clones are lacking; in checked studies, under half of them reflect an unresolved V gene, and why the rest are absent is not known. The sample table shows over 250,000 clones, and roughly 84% are seen once. More than 1.1% of the sample is held by the ten biggest clonotypes. The sequenced sample was peripheral blood. The receptors come from a human donor with COVID-19, enrolled during active disease. The donor label of this sample is uncertain.

The V and J genes are TRBV6-5 and TRBJ1-1; 7 bases fit TRBD1. CDR1 and CDR2 from the germline V gene are MNHEY and SVGAGI. This CDR3 is built from 14 residues. V dropped 7 bases and J dropped 4; count of bases not matched to a gene: 9. CDR3 region: CASTQGGYITEAFF. CDR3 coding DNA: TGTGCCAGCACTCAGGGGGGATACATCACTGAAGCTTTCTTT.

V gene TRBV7-2 combines with J gene TRBJ2-1, with D possibly being TRBD2 (6 bases). The germline V gene has CDR1 SGHTA and CDR2 FQGNSA. The CDR3 sequence is 15 residues long. Trimming shortened V by 1 base and J by 8 bases, and 15 bases separated the two germline ends. The CDR3 bases are TGTGCCAGCAGCTTAGGTGGCGGGGATTGGGATGAGCAGTTCTTC. It is translated as CASSLGGGDWDEQFF.

The chain recombines TRBV19 with TRBJ2-7, with D possibly matching TRBD1 (8 bases). CDR3 length: 13 amino acids. V dropped 9 bases and J dropped 5 bases, with 17 bases sitting between them. Germline V lookup: CDR1 LNHDA, CDR2 SQIVND (reference sequence). CDR3 loop: CASTGGVWNEQYF. The CDR3 DNA sequence: TGTGCCAGCACAGGGGGGGTCTGGAACGAGCAGTACTTC. Looking up the rest from reference TRBV19 and TRBJ2-7 gives the full variable domain: DGGITQSPKYLFRKEGQNVTLSCEQNLNHDAMYWYRQDPGQGLRLIYYSQIVNDFQKGDIAEGYSVSREKKESFPLTVTSAQKNPTAFYLCASTGGVWNEQYFGPGTRLTVT.

This rearrangement joins TRBV5-6 to TRBJ2-3, with 11 bases that match TRBD2. The trim removed 3 bases at V and 6 bases at J, leaving 6 bases unmatched. Germline loops: CDR1 SGHDT, CDR2 YYEEEE. This CDR3 spans 15 amino acids. The CDR3 loop reads CASSSGLAVPDTQYF. Written as DNA, the CDR3 is TGTGCCAGCAGCTCGGGACTAGCGGTCCCCGATACGCAGTATTTT.

The rearrangement links TRBV9 to TRBJ2-7, with a weak D call TRBD2 (6 bases). The CDR3 is 16 residues long. Germline CDR1 reads SGDLS; CDR2 reads YYNGEE. V shed 3 bases and J shed 0 bases, with 16 bases lying between them. This CDR3 is CASSALGGAHSYEQYF. DNA of the CDR3: TGTGCCAGCAGCGCCCTGGGGGGAGCACACTCCTACGAGCAGTACTTC.

The rearrangement links TRBV18 to TRBJ1-3; 9 nucleotides agree with TRBD1. There are 19 residues in the CDR3. The germline CDR1 and CDR2 sequences are KGHSH and LQKENI. With 0 bases clipped from V and 3 bases from J, the junction kept 12 bases outside the gene matches. In DNA, the CDR3 is TGTGCCAGCTCACCACCGGGACAGGGTGGAGGTGCCCTTGGAAACACCATATATTTT. Translating gives CASSPPGQGGGALGNTIYF.

The V gene is TRBV9, the J gene TRBJ1-6; D perhaps matches TRBD1 (5 bases). Trimming removed 0 bases from V and 9 bases from J, with 13 bases in between. CDR3 size: 15 residues. The germline V gene encodes CDR1 SGDLS and CDR2 YYNGEE. As DNA, the CDR3 is TGTGCCAGCAGCGTAGAACCAGGGAATCGTTCACCCCTCCACTTT. It translates to CASSVEPGNRSPLHF.

The V and J genes are TRBV7-8 and TRBJ1-1, with 10 bases lining up with TRBD1. Germline V gene lookup returns CDR1 SGHVS and CDR2 FQNEAQ. Germline trimming cut 1 base from V and 3 bases from J; bases unmatched to any gene: 5. This CDR3 comprises 16 residues. CDR3 amino acids: CASSLGYGTGDTEAFF. As DNA, the CDR3 is TGTGCCAGCAGCTTAGGGTACGGGACAGGGGACACTGAAGCTTTCTTT.

V is TRBV3-1 (or the pseudogene TRBV3-2) and J is TRBJ1-6, with 7 bases lining up with TRBD1. The CDR3 consists of 15 residues. Germline CDR1 is LGHDT and CDR2 is YNNKEL (reference sequence). V dropped 0 bases and J dropped 10; count of bases not matched to a gene: 6. The CDR3 DNA follows: TGTGCCAGCAGCCAAGAAGGGGGCCTTAGGTCACCCCTCCACTTT. It encodes CASSQEGGLRSPLHF.